Below, 27 T cell receptor beta chains from the same sample are listed, as sequenced in a study of cytomegalovirus exposure and HLA in healthy donors. Vbeta (60) and Jbeta (13) primers were used in the PCR. TCRdb's table, derived via immunoSEQ multiplex PCR, lists solely in-frame clones and lacks some. The sample has about 140,000 clones; the top ten hold approximately 2.4%. The sequencing input was PBMCs. These receptors all come from a man aged 35-49 years in good health and CMV-seronegative.

The rearrangement joins TRBV6-1 to TRBJ2-6; 9 bases line up with TRBD1. The CDR3 is made up of 15 amino acids. From germline, CDR1 is MNHNS and CDR2 SASEGT. The V gene end was trimmed by 6 bases and the J gene end by 0 bases; junction bases not matched to a gene: 0. Here the CDR3 DNA reads TGTGCCAGCAGGACAGGGGGCTCTGGGGCCAACGTCCTGACTTTC. It is translated as CASRTGGSGANVLTF.

The chain joins TRBV4-2 to TRBJ2-3, with 9 bases lining up with TRBD1. Germline CDR1 is LGHNA and CDR2 is YNFKEQ. V was clipped by 1 base and J by 2 bases; unmatched bases: 4. The CDR3 consists of 16 residues. CDR3 nucleotides: TGTGCCAGCAGCCAAGGGACAGGGGCGATCACAGATACGCAGTATTTT. Its translation: CASSQGTGAITDTQYF.

The chain is built from TRBV18 and TRBJ1-2; 12 nucleotides line up with TRBD1. Germline CDR1 and CDR2: KGHSH and LQKENI. With 6 bases clipped from V and 6 bases from J, the junction kept 8 bases outside the gene matches. This CDR3 is built from 15 residues. The CDR3 is CASSPPGQGAHGYTF. In DNA, the CDR3 is TGTGCCAGCTCTCCCCCGGGACAGGGGGCTCATGGCTACACCTTC.

The rearrangement uses TRBV18 and TRBJ2-3, with D possibly being TRBD1 (6 bases). Germline V lookup: CDR1 KGHSH, CDR2 LQKENI. The V gene lost 5 bases and the J gene lost 4 bases, with 13 bases spanning the gap. This CDR3 has 14 residues. Here the CDR3 reads CASSAARGPDTQYF. In nucleotides, the CDR3 is TGTGCCAGCTCAGCCGCCAGGGGCCCAGATACGCAGTATTTT.

The chain couples TRBV5-1 to TRBJ2-7; 9 positions match TRBD1. The germline V gene has CDR1 SGHRS and CDR2 YFSETQ. Trimming cost V 4 bases and J 4 bases; bases outside gene matches: 6. The CDR3 consists of 14 residues. The CDR3 DNA follows: TGCGCCAGCAGCCGGGACAGGGATAGGTACGAGCAGTACTTC. This sequence encodes CASSRDRDRYEQYF.

The chain couples TRBV7-3 to TRBJ2-1; 14 nucleotides line up with TRBD2. The CDR3 consists of 15 residues. Germline V gene lookup returns CDR1 SGHTA and CDR2 FQGTGA. V shed 5 bases, J shed 9 bases, and the junction held 6 bases outside the gene matches. CDR3 sequence: CASSPGLAGVGEQFF. The CDR3 DNA is TGTGCCAGCAGCCCGGGACTAGCGGGGGTGGGTGAGCAGTTCTTC. The entire variable domain, with the rest obtained from reference TRBV7-3 and TRBJ2-1, is as follows: GAGVSQTPSNKVTEKGKYVELRCDPISGHTALYWYRQSLGQGPEFLIYFQGTGAADDSGLPNDRFFAVRPEGSVSTLKIQRTERGDSAVYLCASSPGLAGVGEQFFGPGTRLTVL.

The rearrangement uses TRBV20-1 and TRBJ1-2; 8 bases fit TRBD1. The germline gives CDR1 DFQATT, CDR2 SNEGSKA (reference sequence). This CDR3 is 11 amino acids long. The V and J ends lost 5 bases and 8 bases, in that order; junction bases with no gene match: 4. In DNA form, the CDR3 reads TGCAGTGCTGCCAGGGGGCGGGGCTACACCTTC. Translating it yields CSAARGRGYTF.

The CDR3 DNA follows: TGTGCCAGCAGCTCCCCCGGGACAGGGCATACTGAAGCTTTCTTT. Translation gives CASSSPGTGHTEAFF. The chain carries TRBV6-6 and TRBJ1-1; 9 bases agree with TRBD1. Unmatched junction bases numbered 10, after V lost 6 bases and J lost 5 bases. The length of the CDR3 is 15 residues. Germline assignment: CDR1 MNHNY and CDR2 SVGAGI (reference sequence).

The chain uses TRBV20-1 and TRBJ1-2, with D possibly TRBD1 on 5 matching bases. The length of the CDR3 is 11 residues. Germline-derived CDR1 and CDR2 are DFQATT and SNEGSKA (reference sequence). V was cut by 6 bases and J by 6 bases, with 11 bases left in between. The CDR3 is CSAYGGNGYTF. CDR3 nucleotide sequence: TGCAGTGCCTATGGGGGGAATGGCTACACCTTC.

The chain employs TRBV5-1 and TRBJ1-4; no firm D call. Germline V gives CDR1 SGHRS, CDR2 YFSETQ. CDR3 length: 17 residues. Deletions cut 0 bases from V and 7 bases from J, with 19 bases between. Here the CDR3 reads CASSLETKSGHGEKLFF. As DNA, the CDR3 is TGCGCCAGCAGCTTGGAAACCAAATCTGGGCATGGTGAAAAACTGTTTTTT.

The chain carries TRBV2 and TRBJ1-1; tentatively, D is TRBD1 (5 bases). Looked up from germline, CDR1 is SNHLY and CDR2 is FYNNEI. V lost 6 bases, J lost 2 bases, and 10 bases lay in between. The CDR3 covers 13 residues. CDR3: CASRGDRNTEAFF. As DNA, the CDR3 is TGTGCCAGCAGGGGTGACAGAAACACTGAAGCTTTCTTT.

The chain recombines TRBV20-1 with TRBJ2-1; D is possibly TRBD1 (6 bases). Germline CDR1 and CDR2: DFQATT and SNEGSKA (reference sequence). The V and J ends lost 5 bases and 14 bases respectively, with 16 bases between them. This CDR3 region has 11 residues. CDR3 sequence reads: CSARSRDKKFF. The CDR3 DNA reads as TGCAGTGCTCGCAGCCGGGACAAAAAGTTCTTC.

This chain links TRBV5-6 with TRBJ1-1; 10 positions match TRBD1. Germline values: CDR1 SGHDT, CDR2 YYEEEE. The V and J ends lost 5 bases and 0 bases, in that order; junction bases with no gene match: 4. The CDR3 runs 15 residues. CDR3 bases: TGTGCCAGCAGTCCGACAGGGGGCTTGAACACTGAAGCTTTCTTT. This encodes CASSPTGGLNTEAFF.

The gene calls are TRBV19 and TRBJ2-7, with 12 bases aligning to TRBD2. This CDR3 is built from 14 residues. Germline V lookup: CDR1 LNHDA, CDR2 SQIVND (reference sequence). The V gene end was trimmed by 10 bases and the J gene end by 9 bases; junction bases not matched to a gene: 13. Here the CDR3 reads CATDSGTSGWGQYF. The CDR3 coding sequence is TGTGCCACCGACTCCGGGACTAGCGGGTGGGGGCAGTACTTC. The complete variable domain, with remaining parts taken from reference TRBV19 and TRBJ2-7, reads DGGITQSPKYLFRKEGQNVTLSCEQNLNHDAMYWYRQDPGQGLRLIYYSQIVNDFQKGDIAEGYSVSREKKESFPLTVTSAQKNPTAFYLCATDSGTSGWGQYFGPGTRLTVT.

J is TRBJ2-5 and V is TRBV7-2; D is perhaps TRBD2 (6 bases). This CDR3 is built from 15 residues. Trimming cost V 5 bases and J 2 bases, with 15 bases left between them. CDR1 SGHTA and CDR2 FQGNSA come from the germline V gene. The CDR3: CASSLRRALQETQYF. In nucleotides, the CDR3 is TGTGCCAGCAGCCTCCGGAGGGCACTTCAAGAGACCCAGTACTTC.

CDR3 region: CASSRGDTTGYTF. The CDR3 DNA reads TGTGCCAGCAGTAGAGGGGACACGACTGGCTACACCTTC. The chain carries TRBV6-5 and TRBJ1-2; tentatively, D is TRBD1 (6 bases). Between the trimmed V and J ends, which lost 5 bases and 7 bases, there was a span of 14 bases. The CDR3 is 13 residues long. In germline, CDR1 is MNHEY, CDR2 SVGAGI.

The genes are TRBV6-5 and TRBJ2-7, with D tentatively TRBD1 (6 bases). In germline, CDR1 is MNHEY, CDR2 SVGAGI. The CDR3 runs 16 residues. Trimming stripped 0 bases from V and 2 bases from J, with 14 bases between. The CDR3 DNA reads as TGTGCCAGCAGTTACTCGAGTTGGGACATCACCTACGAGCAGTACTTC. Its protein product is CASSYSSWDITYEQYF.

The rearrangement links TRBV4-3 to TRBJ2-6; D unresolved. Germline lookup yields CDR1 LGHNA and CDR2 YSLEER. V gave up 5 bases and J gave up 2 bases, with 7 bases separating them. The CDR3 sequence is 14 residues long. The DNA for the CDR3 is TGCGCCAGCAGCTCAGACACTGGGGCCAACGTCCTGACTTTC. This gives the protein CASSSDTGANVLTF.

This chain uses TRBV5-1 with TRBJ2-7; D uncertain. The CDR3 extends over 11 amino acids. V lost 4 bases and J lost 6, with 8 bases in between. Germline V CDR1 and CDR2: SGHRS, YFSETQ. This chain's CDR3 is CASSDTREQYF. CDR3 sequence (DNA): TGCGCCAGCAGCGACACTCGCGAGCAGTACTTC.

The chain recombines TRBV5-1 with TRBJ2-1, with 7 bases fitting TRBD1. Looked up from germline, CDR1 is SGHRS and CDR2 is YFSETQ. V dropped 1 base and J dropped 12; count of bases not matched to a gene: 13. The CDR3 sequence is 15 residues long. This chain's CDR3 is CASSLLRGQTSGQFF. The CDR3 DNA follows: TGCGCCAGCAGCTTGTTGAGGGGGCAGACATCAGGGCAGTTCTTC.

The chain employs TRBV5-6 and TRBJ2-6, with D possibly TRBD2 on 6 matching bases. V lost 4 bases and J 1 base, leaving 21 bases between the germline ends. The germline CDR1 and CDR2 sequences are SGHDT and YYEEEE. The CDR3 is 19 amino acids. Here the CDR3 DNA reads TGTGCCAGCAGCGACAGAGGGAGGCAGAGCACTTCTGGGGCCAACGTCCTGACTTTC. Translating gives CASSDRGRQSTSGANVLTF.

V usage is TRBV10-3 and J usage is TRBJ2-3; the D gene is possibly TRBD1 (6 bases). Germline values: CDR1 ENHRY, CDR2 SYGVKD. Deletions cut 7 bases from V and 6 bases from J, with 23 bases between. The CDR3 loop spans 16 amino acids. The CDR3 spells CAITLGSIPGVDTQYF. The CDR3 nucleotides read TGTGCCATCACCCTAGGTTCTATTCCAGGGGTGGATACGCAGTATTTT.

In DNA, the CDR3 is TGTGCCAGCAGTCCGACCCGGACAGGAGCGGCTGAAGCTTTCTTT. Its protein product is CASSPTRTGAAEAFF. J is TRBJ1-1 and V is TRBV6-5; TRBD1 agrees at 7 bases. The CDR3 extends over 15 amino acids. Germline CDR1 and CDR2: MNHEY and SVGAGI. V trimming: 5 bases; J trimming: 6 bases; junction bases outside the gene matches: 12.

This sequence joins TRBV28 and TRBJ2-7; TRBD1 aligns across 7 bases. V lost 5 bases and J lost 0; bases outside the gene matches: 4. This CDR3 has 14 residues. Germline V CDR1 and CDR2: MDHEN, SYDVKM. Here the CDR3 DNA reads TGTGCCAGCAGTACGGACAGGTCCTCCTACGAGCAGTACTTC. This gives the protein CASSTDRSSYEQYF. The full variable domain, its missing parts supplied by reference TRBV28 and TRBJ2-7, is DVKVTQSSRYLVKRTGEKVFLECVQDMDHENMFWYRQDPGLGLRLIYFSYDVKMKEKGDIPEGYSVSREKKERFSLILESASTNQTSMYLCASSTDRSSYEQYFGPGTRLTVT.

This chain links TRBV10-2 with TRBJ1-1; D is ambiguous. The CDR3 is 14 amino acids. Germline values: CDR1 WSHSY, CDR2 SAAADI. V lost 7 bases and J lost 2, with 14 bases in between. CDR3 sequence: CASTPPGINTEAFF. DNA for the CDR3: TGCGCCAGCACCCCACCGGGGATAAACACTGAAGCTTTCTTT.

V and J are TRBV7-9 and TRBJ2-2, with D tentatively TRBD1 (6 bases). This CDR3 has 15 amino acids. V was pared by 6 bases and J by 0 bases, with 11 bases between. CDR1 SEHNR and CDR2 FQNEAQ come from the germline V gene (reference sequence). The CDR3: CASSLDSANTGELFF. CDR3 DNA: TGTGCCAGCAGTTTGGACAGCGCGAACACCGGGGAGCTGTTTTTT.

The V and J genes are TRBV5-1 and TRBJ2-5; weak D call: TRBD1 (6 bases). The DNA matches TRBJ2-7 better at its end, which makes the J call doubtful. The CDR3 is made up of 13 amino acids. Germline values: CDR1 SGHRS, CDR2 YFSETQ. CDR3 region: CASSFGTTNEQYF. Here the CDR3 DNA reads TGCGCCAGCAGCTTCGGGACAACGAACGAGCAGTACTTC.